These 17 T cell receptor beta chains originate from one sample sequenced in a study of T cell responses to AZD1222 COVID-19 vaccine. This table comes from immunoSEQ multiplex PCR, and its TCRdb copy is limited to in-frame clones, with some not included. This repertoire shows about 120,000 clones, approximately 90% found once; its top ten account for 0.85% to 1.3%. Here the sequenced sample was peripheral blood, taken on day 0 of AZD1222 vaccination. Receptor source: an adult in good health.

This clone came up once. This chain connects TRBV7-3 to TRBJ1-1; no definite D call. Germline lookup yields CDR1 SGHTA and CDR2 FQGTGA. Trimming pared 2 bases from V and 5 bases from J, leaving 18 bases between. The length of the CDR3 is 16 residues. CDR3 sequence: CASSLRSGSPETEAFF. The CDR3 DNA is TGTGCCAGCAGCTTACGGTCGGGGAGCCCTGAAACTGAAGCTTTCTTT. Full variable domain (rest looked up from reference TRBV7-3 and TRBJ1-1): GAGVSQTPSNKVTEKGKYVELRCDPISGHTALYWYRQSLGQGPEFLIYFQGTGAADDSGLPNDRFFAVRPEGSVSTLKIQRTERGDSAVYLCASSLRSGSPETEAFFGQGTRLTVV.

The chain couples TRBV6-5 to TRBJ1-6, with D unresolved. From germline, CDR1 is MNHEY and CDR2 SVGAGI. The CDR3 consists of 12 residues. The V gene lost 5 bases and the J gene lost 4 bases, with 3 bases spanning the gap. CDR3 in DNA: TGTGCCAGCAGTCCTTATAATTCACCCCTCCACTTT. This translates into CASSPYNSPLHF.

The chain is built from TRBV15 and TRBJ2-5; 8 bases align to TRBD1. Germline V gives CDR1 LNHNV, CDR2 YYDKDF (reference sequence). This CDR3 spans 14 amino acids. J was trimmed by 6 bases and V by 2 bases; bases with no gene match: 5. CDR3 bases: TGTGCCACCAGCAGACAGACAGGGGTTCAGACCCAGTACTTC. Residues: CATSRQTGVQTQYF.

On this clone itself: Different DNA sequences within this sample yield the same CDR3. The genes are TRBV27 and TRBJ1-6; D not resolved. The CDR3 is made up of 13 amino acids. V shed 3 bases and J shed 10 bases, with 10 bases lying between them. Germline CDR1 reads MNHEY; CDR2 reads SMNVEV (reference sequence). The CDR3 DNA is TGTGCCAGCAGTTTCATCGTTAACTCACCCCTCCACTTT. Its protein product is CASSFIVNSPLHF.

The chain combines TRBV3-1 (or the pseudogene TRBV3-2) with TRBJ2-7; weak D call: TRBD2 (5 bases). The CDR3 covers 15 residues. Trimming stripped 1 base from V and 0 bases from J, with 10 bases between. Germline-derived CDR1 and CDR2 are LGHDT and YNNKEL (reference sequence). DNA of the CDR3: TGTGCCAGCAGCCAAGGGCGGGTGCCCTCCTACGAGCAGTACTTC. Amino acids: CASSQGRVPSYEQYF.

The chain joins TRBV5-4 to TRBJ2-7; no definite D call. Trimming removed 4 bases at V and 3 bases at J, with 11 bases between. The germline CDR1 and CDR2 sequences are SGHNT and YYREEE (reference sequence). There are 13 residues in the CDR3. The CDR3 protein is CASSHFPNYEQYF. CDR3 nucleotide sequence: TGTGCCAGCAGCCACTTCCCCAACTACGAGCAGTACTTC.

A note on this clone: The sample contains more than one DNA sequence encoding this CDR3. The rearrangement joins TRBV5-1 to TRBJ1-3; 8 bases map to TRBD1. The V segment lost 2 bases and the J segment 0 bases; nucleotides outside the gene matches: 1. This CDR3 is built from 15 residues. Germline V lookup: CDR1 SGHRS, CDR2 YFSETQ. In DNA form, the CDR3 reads TGCGCCAGCAGCTTAACAGGGGGCTCTGGAAACACCATATATTTT. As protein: CASSLTGGSGNTIYF.

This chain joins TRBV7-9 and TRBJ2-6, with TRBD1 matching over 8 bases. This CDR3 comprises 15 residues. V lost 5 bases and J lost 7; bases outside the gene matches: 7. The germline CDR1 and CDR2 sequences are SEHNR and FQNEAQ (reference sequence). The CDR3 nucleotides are TGTGCCAGCAGCCCGTGGACAGGGACAGCCAACGTCCTGACTTTC. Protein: CASSPWTGTANVLTF.

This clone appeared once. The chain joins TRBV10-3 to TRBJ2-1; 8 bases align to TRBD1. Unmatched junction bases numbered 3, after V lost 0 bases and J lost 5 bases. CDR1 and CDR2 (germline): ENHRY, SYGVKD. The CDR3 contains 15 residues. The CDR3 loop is CAISESNRGNNEQFF. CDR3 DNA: TGTGCCATCAGTGAGTCGAACAGGGGGAACAATGAGCAGTTCTTC.

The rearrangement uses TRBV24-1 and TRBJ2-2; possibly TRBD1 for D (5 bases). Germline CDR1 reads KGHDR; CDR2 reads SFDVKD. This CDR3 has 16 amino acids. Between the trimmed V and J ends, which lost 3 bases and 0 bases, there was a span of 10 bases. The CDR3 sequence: CATSDPGNANTGELFF. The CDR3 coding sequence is TGTGCCACCAGTGATCCAGGGAACGCGAACACCGGGGAGCTGTTTTTT.

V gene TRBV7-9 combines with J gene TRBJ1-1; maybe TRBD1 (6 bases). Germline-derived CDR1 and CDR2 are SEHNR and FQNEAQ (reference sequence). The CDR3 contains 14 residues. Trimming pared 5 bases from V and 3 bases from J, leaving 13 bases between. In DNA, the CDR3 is TGTGCCAGCAGCCACAGCGGGGGCTACACTGAAGCTTTCTTT. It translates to CASSHSGGYTEAFF.

CDR3 coding DNA: TGTGCCACCGACCGGGGGCAGATGAACACTGAAGCTTTCTTT. It translates to CATDRGQMNTEAFF. J is TRBJ1-1 and V is TRBV10-3; weak D call: TRBD1 (6 bases). The CDR3 extends over 14 amino acids. V was trimmed by 10 bases and J by 0 bases, leaving 15 bases between them. In germline, CDR1 is ENHRY, CDR2 SYGVKD.

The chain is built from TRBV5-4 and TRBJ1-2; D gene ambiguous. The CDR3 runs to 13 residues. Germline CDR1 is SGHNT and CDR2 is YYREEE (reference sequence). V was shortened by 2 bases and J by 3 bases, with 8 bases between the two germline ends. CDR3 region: CASSLDGDYGYTF. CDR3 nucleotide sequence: TGTGCCAGCAGCTTAGACGGTGACTATGGCTACACCTTC.

CDR3 DNA: TGCGCCAGTGGGGACAGAGCTTACACAGATACGCAGTATTTT. Amino acid sequence: CASGDRAYTDTQYF. The rearrangement joins TRBV5-1 to TRBJ2-3; TRBD1 matches at 7 bases. The ends lost 8 bases at V and 2 bases at J; junction bases unmatched: 8. The CDR3 length is 14 residues. Germline V CDR1 and CDR2: SGHRS, YFSETQ.

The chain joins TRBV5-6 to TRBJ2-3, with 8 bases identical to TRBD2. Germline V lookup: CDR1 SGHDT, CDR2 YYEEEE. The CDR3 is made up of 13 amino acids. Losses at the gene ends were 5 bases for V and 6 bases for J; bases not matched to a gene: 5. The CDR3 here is CASRREGLDTQYF. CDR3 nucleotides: TGTGCCAGCAGACGGGAGGGCCTCGATACGCAGTATTTT.

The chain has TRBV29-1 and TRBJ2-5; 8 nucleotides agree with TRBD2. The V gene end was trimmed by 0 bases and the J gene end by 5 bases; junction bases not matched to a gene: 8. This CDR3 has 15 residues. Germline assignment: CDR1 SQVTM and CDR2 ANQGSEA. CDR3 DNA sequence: TGCAGCGTTGAAGATTTTGGCGGGGGGCGCGAGACCCAGTACTTC. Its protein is CSVEDFGGGRETQYF.

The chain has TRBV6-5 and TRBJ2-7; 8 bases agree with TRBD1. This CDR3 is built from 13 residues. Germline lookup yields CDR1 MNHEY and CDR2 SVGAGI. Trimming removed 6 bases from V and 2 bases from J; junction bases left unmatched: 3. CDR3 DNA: TGTGCCAGCAGGCAGGGGGCCACCTACGAGCAGTACTTC. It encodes CASRQGATYEQYF.